The present T cell receptor beta chain was sequenced within a study of T-cell reconstitution after alpha-beta-depleted transplantation in children. For TCRbeta, the library was prepared with unique molecular identifiers. In TCRdb, the PCR reads were re-called with MiXCR into one record per CDR3 protein. The sample has hundreds of thousands of distinct CDR3 sequences, about 15% seen once. The germline CDR1 and CDR2 sequences are SQVTM and ANQGSEA. This CDR3 has 14 amino acids. Trimming removed 4 bases from V and 3 bases from J; junction bases left unmatched: 6. Sequences were derived from PBMCs from the stem cell graft donor, sampled from the stem cell graft. The chain is built from TRBV29-1 and TRBJ1-2, with 9 bases identical to TRBD1. The sequence derives from a human donor who donated a stem cell graft to a child with acute myeloid leukemia. The CDR3 sequence is CSVGLGQGDYGYTF. DNA for the CDR3: TGCAGCGTTGGGTTGGGACAGGGCGACTATGGCTACACCTTC.